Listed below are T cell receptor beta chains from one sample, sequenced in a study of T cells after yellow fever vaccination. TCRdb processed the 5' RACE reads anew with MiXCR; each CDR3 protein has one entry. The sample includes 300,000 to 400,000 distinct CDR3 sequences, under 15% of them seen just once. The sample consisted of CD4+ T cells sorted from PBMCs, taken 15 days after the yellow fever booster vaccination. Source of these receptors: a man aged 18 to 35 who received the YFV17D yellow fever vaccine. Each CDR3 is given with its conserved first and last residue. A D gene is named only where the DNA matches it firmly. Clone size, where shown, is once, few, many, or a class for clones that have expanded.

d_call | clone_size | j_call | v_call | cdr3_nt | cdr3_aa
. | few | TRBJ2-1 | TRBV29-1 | TGCAGCGTTGTAGGTAGATTTGGCAATGAGCAGTTCTTC | CSVVGRFGNEQFF
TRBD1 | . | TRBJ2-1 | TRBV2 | TGTGCCAGCAGACCCCGGGACAGGGCACACAATGAGCAGTTCTTC | CASRPRDRAHNEQFF
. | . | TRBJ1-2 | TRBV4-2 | TGTGCCAGCAGTCACAGAGATGACTATGGCTACACCTTC | CASSHRDDYGYTF
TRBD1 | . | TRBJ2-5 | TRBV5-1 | TGCGCCAGCAGCTTGGGAGGACAGGGGTCTGGAGAGACCCAGTACTTC | CASSLGGQGSGETQYF
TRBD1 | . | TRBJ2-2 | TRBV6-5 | TGTGCCAGCAGACGCCTATCCGGGACAGGGTCGACCGGGGAGCTGTTTTTT | CASRRLSGTGSTGELFF
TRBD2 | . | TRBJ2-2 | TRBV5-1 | TGCGCCAGCAGAGCGGGGGGACCCACCGGGGAGCTGTTTTTT | CASRAGGPTGELFF
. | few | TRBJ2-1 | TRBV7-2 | TGTGCCAGCAGCTTATTTTACCAACAGGTGAAGCAGTTCTTC | CASSLFYQQVKQFF
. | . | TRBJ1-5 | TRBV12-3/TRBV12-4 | TGTGCCAGCAGGCCAAACCAGGGGTCAAATCAGCCCCAGCATTTT | CASRPNQGSNQPQHF
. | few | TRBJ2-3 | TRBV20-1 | TGCAGTGCTCCGGACCAGACGGATACGCAGTATTTT | CSAPDQTDTQYF
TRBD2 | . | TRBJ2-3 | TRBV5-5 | TGTGCCAGCAGCTGGGGACTAGCGGTTGTGTCAGATACGCAGTATTTT | CASSWGLAVVSDTQYF
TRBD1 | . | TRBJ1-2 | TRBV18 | TGTGCCAGCTCATCTGGACAGGCCGGGGGGTATGGCTACACCTTC | CASSSGQAGGYGYTF
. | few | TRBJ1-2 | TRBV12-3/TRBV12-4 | TGTGCCAGCAGCAGGGGCGGACCCTATGGCTACACCTTC | CASSRGGPYGYTF
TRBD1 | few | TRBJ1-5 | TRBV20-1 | TGCAGTGCTCGTCAGGGGGCTGGACAGCCCCAGCATTTT | CSARQGAGQPQHF
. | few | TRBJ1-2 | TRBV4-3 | TGCGCCAGCAGCCAAGACACCGGGGCCGGGGTCATTTTGGGCTATGGCTACACCTTC | CASSQDTGAGVILGYGYTF
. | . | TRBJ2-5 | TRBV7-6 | TGTGCCAGCGGGCGGGGACAGACAGAGACCCAGTACTTC | CASGRGQTETQYF
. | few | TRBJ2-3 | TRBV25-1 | TGTGCCAGCAGTGGTCTGGATGTGTACACAGATACGCAGTATTTT | CASSGLDVYTDTQYF
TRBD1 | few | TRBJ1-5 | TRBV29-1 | TGCAGCGTGAGAACAGGGGGAGGGGATCAGCCCCAGCATTTT | CSVRTGGGDQPQHF
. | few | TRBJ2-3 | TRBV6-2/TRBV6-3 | TGTGCCAGCAGTTACTCGATCAAGCAGTATTTT | CASSYSIKQYF
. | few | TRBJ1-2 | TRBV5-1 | TGCGCCAGCAGCTTGGCCGGGCCTTTAAGTATCTATGGCTACACCTTC | CASSLAGPLSIYGYTF
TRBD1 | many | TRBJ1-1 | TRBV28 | TGTGCCAGCAGTTTCGGGACAGCCAACACTGAAGCTTTCTTT | CASSFGTANTEAFF
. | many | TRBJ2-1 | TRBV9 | TGTGCCAGCAGCGTATTTCCCACGGAGCAGTTCTTC | CASSVFPTEQFF
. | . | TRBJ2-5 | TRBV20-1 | TGCAGTGCTAGCCCGGGGGCCCTCCAAGAGACCCAGTACTTC | CSASPGALQETQYF
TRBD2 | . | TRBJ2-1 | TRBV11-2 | TGTGCCAGCAGAAAACCGGGACTAGCGGTCTATGAGCAGTTCTTC | CASRKPGLAVYEQFF
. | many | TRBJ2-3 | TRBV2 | TGTGCCAGCAGCTACACAGATACGCAGTATTTT | CASSYTDTQYF
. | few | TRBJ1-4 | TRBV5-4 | TGTGCCAGCAGCTTGGTCGGGGGAGAGGAAAAACTGTTTTTT | CASSLVGGEEKLFF
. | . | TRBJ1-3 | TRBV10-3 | TGTGCCATCAGTGCGGAAGGTGGAAACACCATATATTTT | CAISAEGGNTIYF
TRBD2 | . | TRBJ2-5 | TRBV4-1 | TGCGCCAGCAGCCGATTGGCTCTGCGGGGGGGCGAAGAGACCCAGTACTTC | CASSRLALRGGEETQYF
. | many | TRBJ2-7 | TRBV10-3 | TGTGCCATCAGTGATCTTACCACAGGGAAGATGGGCTCCTACGAGCAGTACTTC | CAISDLTTGKMGSYEQYF
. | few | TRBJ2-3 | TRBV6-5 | TGTGCCACCAAGAGGACAGATACGCAGTATTTT | CATKRTDTQYF
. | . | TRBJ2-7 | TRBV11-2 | TGTGCCAGCAGCTCGTTTATTGGATCCCGTCCTTACGAGCAGTACTTC | CASSSFIGSRPYEQYF
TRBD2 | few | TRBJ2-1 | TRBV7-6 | TGTGCCAGCAGCTCAGGGGCAGCGGGGGGCTACAATGAGCAGTTCTTC | CASSSGAAGGYNEQFF
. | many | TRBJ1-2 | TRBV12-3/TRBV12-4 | TGTGCCAGCAGCACAACTGGACATGATGGCTACACCTTC | CASSTTGHDGYTF
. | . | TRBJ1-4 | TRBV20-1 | TGCAGTGCTACCCGGCGCTCAACTAATGAAAAACTGTTTTTT | CSATRRSTNEKLFF
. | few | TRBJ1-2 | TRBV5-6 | TGTGCCAGCAGCTTGTCCCGGGGGCCTCCTTTCTATGGCTACACCTTC | CASSLSRGPPFYGYTF
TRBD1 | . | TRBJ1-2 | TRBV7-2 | TGTGCCAGCAGCTTAGAGGTCTCCGGGACAGGCGCATCCGGCTACACCTTC | CASSLEVSGTGASGYTF
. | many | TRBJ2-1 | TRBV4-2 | TGTGCCAGCAGCCAAGTAAAAATTACTGCCGGGGAGAATGAGCAGTTCTTC | CASSQVKITAGENEQFF
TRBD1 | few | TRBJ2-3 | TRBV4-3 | TGCGCCAGCAGCCAACCCAGGGACAGGTATAGCACAGATACGCAGTATTTT | CASSQPRDRYSTDTQYF
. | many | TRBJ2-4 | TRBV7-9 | TGTGCCAGCAGCTTAGCGCGCAGGATGGGAGCCAAAAACATTCAGTACTTC | CASSLARRMGAKNIQYF
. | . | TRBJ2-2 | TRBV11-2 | TGTGCCAGCAGCCCGAGGGGGACACTGAACACCGGGGAGCTGTTTTTT | CASSPRGTLNTGELFF
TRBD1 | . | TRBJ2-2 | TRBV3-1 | TGTGCCAGCAGCCGCGGGACAGGGAGCTACACCGGGGAGCTGTTTTTT | CASSRGTGSYTGELFF
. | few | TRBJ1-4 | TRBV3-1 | TGTGCCAGCAGCCAAGAGGGACGGAGTAATGAAAAACTGTTTTTT | CASSQEGRSNEKLFF
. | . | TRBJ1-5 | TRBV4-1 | TGCGCCAGCAGCCAAGATAACAGATTCAATCAGCCCCAGCATTTT | CASSQDNRFNQPQHF
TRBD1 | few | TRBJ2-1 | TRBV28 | TGTGCCAGCAGTACCCCCGGGACAGGGCGGAATGAGCAGTTCTTC | CASSTPGTGRNEQFF
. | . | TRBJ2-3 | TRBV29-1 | TGCAGCGTTGAACCGGCAGTCCCTACAGATACGCAGTATTTT | CSVEPAVPTDTQYF
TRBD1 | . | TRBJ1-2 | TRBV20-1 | TGCAGTGCTAGTCGGCAGGGGGACGGTGGCTACACCTTC | CSASRQGDGGYTF
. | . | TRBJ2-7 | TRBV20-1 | TGCAGTGCTAGCAGGGTAACGCATTTTGTCACGACCCGCTACGAGCAGTACTTC | CSASRVTHFVTTRYEQYF
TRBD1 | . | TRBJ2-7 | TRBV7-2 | TGTGCCGGCAGCCCGAGCCGGGACAGGGGTTATGAGCAGTACTTC | CAGSPSRDRGYEQYF
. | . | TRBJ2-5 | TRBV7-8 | TGTGCCAGCAGCCCAAAATGGGGCCGGCCTGAGACCCAGTACTTC | CASSPKWGRPETQYF